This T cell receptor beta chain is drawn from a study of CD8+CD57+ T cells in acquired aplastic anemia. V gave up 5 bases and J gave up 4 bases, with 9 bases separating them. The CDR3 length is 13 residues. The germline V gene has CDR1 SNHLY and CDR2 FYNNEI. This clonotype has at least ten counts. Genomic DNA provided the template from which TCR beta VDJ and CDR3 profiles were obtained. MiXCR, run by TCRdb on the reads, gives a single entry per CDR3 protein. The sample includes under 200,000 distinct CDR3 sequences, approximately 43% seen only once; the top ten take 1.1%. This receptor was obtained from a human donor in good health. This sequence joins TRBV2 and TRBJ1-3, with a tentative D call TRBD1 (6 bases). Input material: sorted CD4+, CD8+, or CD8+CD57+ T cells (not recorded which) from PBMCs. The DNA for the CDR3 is TGTGCCAGCAGTTGGACAGAAGGAAACACCATATATTTT. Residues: CASSWTEGNTIYF.